This TCR beta chain was retrieved from a study of blood T cell repertoires in COVID-19. Overall study context: Nucleic acid was either cDNA or gDNA, and it came from T cells, B-cell-depleted T cells, or PBMCs.

Germline lookup yields CDR1 SEHNR and CDR2 FQNEAQ (reference sequence). The CDR3 runs 16 residues. Trimming shortened V by 5 bases and J by 1 base, and 15 bases separated the two germline ends. This clone was observed once. Source study methods: Nucleated cell counts were estimated from reference gene primer amplification. Assay used: immunoSEQ multiplex PCR; TCRdb lists only in-frame clones, some missing. V and J calls and clone size follow that table, whereas D and trimming were derived from the DNA. The sample lists some 400,000 clones; 81% were seen once. The rearrangement links TRBV7-9 to TRBJ2-4; D possibly corresponds to TRBD1 (5 bases). The specimen sequenced was peripheral blood. This TCR came from a human donor with acute or convalescent COVID-19. The donor label of this sample is uncertain. CDR3 coding DNA: TGTGCCAGCAGCCTAACGACAGCTAGTGCCAAAAACATTCAGTACTTC. Its translation: CASSLTTASAKNIQYF.